The TCR beta chain described here comes from a study of cytomegalovirus exposure and HLA in healthy donors. Study results and caveats: Most TCR sequences showed up rarely, but some public TCRs showed up in many donors.

On this clone: Its specificity is not known.

The CDR3 consists of 15 residues. The germline V gene has CDR1 LGHNA and CDR2 YSLEER. After removal of 3 bases from V and 2 bases from J, the junction contained 3 bases not matched to a gene. This PCR relied on a set of 60 Vbeta primers and 13 Jbeta primers. Only in-frame clones appear in the TCRdb table, and some are missing; sequencing was by immunoSEQ multiplex PCR. The sample lists about 110,000 clones; 79% were seen once. Input material: PBMCs. The sequence was collected from a woman in her 40s in good health and CMV-seronegative. This sequence joins TRBV4-3 and TRBJ2-3, with 9 bases aligning to TRBD2. Written as DNA, the CDR3 is TGCGCCAGCAGCCAGCGACTAGCGGCCACAGATACGCAGTATTTT. Its translation is CASSQRLAATDTQYF.